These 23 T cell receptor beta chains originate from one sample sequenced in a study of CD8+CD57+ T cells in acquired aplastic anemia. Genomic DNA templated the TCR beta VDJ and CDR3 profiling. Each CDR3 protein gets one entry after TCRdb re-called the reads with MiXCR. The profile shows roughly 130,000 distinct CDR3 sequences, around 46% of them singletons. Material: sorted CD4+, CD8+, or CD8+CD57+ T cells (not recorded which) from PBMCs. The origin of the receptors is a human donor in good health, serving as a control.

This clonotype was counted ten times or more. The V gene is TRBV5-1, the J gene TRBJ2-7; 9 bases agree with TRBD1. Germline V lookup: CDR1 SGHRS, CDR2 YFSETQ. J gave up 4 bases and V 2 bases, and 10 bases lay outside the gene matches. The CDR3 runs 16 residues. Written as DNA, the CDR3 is TGCGCCAGCAGCTTCGACCCGGGACAGGGAGTTTACGAGCAGTACTTC. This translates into CASSFDPGQGVYEQYF.

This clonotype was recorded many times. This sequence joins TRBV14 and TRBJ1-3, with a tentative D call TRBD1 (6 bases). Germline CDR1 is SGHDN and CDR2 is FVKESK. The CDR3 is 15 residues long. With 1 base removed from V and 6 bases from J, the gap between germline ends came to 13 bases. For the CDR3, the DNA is TGTGCCAGCAGCCAAGTACAGGGTCCGGTAAACACCATATATTTT. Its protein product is CASSQVQGPVNTIYF. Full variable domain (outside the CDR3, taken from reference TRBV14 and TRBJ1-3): EAGVTQFPSHSVIEKGQTVTLRCDPISGHDNLYWYRRVMGKEIKFLLHFVKESKQDESGMPNNRFLAERTGGTYSTLKVQPAELEDSGVYFCASSQVQGPVNTIYFGEGSWLTVV.

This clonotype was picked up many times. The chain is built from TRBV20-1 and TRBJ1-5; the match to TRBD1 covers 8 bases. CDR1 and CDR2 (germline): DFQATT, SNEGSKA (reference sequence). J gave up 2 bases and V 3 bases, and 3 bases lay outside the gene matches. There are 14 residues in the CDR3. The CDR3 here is CSARKTGGNQPQHF. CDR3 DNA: TGCAGTGCTAGGAAGACAGGGGGCAATCAGCCCCAGCATTTT.

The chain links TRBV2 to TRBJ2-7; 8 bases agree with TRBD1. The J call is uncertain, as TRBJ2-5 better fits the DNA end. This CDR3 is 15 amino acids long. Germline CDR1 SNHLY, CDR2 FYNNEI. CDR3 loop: CASSELRGLAETQYF. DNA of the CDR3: TGTGCCAGCAGTGAACTCAGGGGGCTGGCAGAGACCCAGTACTTC.

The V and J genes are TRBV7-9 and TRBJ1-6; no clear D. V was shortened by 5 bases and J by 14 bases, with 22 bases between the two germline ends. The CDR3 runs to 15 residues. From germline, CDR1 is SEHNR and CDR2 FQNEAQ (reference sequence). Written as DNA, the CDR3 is TGTGCCAGCAGCCTAGAAGAAGGAATCCTCTCATCCCTCCACTTT. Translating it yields CASSLEEGILSSLHF.

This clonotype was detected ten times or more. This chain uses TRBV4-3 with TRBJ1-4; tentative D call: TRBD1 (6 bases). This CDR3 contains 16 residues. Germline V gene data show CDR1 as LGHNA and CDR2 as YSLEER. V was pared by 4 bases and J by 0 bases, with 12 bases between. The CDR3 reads CASSRGQSATNEKLFF. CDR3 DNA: TGCGCCAGCAGCCGCGGACAGTCCGCAACTAATGAAAAACTGTTTTTT.

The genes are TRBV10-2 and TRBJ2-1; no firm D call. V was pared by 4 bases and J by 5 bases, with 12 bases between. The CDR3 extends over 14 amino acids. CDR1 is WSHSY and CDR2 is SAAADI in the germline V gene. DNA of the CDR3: TGCGCCAGCAGTGCCACCCTCATCCACAATGAGCAGTTCTTC. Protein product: CASSATLIHNEQFF.

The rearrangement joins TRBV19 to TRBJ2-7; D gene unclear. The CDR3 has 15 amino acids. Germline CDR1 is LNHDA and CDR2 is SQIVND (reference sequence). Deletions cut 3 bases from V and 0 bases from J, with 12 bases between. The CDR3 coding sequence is TGTGCCAGTAGTATTGGGGTATGGGGCTCCTACGAGCAGTACTTC. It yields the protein CASSIGVWGSYEQYF.

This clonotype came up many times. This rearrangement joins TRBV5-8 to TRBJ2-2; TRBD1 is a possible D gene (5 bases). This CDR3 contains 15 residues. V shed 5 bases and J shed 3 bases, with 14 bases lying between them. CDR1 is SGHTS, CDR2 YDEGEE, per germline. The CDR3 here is CASRFGAGYTGELFF. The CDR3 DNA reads TGTGCCAGCAGGTTTGGAGCAGGGTACACCGGGGAGCTGTTTTTT.

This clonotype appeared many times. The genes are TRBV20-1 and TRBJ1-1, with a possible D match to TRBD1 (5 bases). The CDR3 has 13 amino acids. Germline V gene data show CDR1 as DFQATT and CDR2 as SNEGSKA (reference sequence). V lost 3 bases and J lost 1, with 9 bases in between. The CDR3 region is CSASTRANTEAFF. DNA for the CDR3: TGCAGTGCTAGTACCAGGGCGAACACTGAAGCTTTCTTT.

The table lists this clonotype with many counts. The CDR3 here is CASSFPDRKNTGELFF. CDR3 nucleotide sequence: TGTGCCAGCAGCTTCCCTGACAGGAAGAACACCGGGGAGCTGTTTTTT. J is TRBJ2-2 and V is TRBV5-4; perhaps TRBD1 as D (6 bases). The CDR3 consists of 16 residues. Germline V gene sequence: CDR1 SGHNT, CDR2 YYREEE (reference sequence). The V end lost 2 bases, the J end lost 1 base, and 12 bases lay between the germline ends. Supplemented by reference TRBV5-4 and TRBJ2-2, the full variable domain reads ETGVTQSPTHLIKTRGQQVTLRCSSQSGHNTVSWYQQALGQGPQFIFQYYREEENGRGNFPPRFSGLQFPNYSSELNVNALELDDSALYLCASSFPDRKNTGELFFGEGSRLTVL.

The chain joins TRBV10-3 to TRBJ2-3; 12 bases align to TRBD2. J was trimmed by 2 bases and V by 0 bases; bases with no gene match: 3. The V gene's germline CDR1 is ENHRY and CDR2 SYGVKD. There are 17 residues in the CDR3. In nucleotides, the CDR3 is TGTGCCATCAGTGAGTCGACTAGCGGGGGATCCACAGATACGCAGTATTTT. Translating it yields CAISESTSGGSTDTQYF.

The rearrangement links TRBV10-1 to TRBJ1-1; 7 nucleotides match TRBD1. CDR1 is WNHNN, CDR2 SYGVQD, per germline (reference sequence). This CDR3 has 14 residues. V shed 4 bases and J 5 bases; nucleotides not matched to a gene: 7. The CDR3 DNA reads TGCGCCAGCAGTGCCGGCAGGGGGTTAACTGAAGCTTTCTTT. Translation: CASSAGRGLTEAFF.

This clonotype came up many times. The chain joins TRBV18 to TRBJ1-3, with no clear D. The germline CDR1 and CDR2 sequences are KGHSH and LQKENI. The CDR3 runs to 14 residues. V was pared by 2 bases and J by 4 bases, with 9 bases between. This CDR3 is CASSPGQEGNTIYF. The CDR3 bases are TGTGCCAGCTCACCAGGGCAGGAAGGAAACACCATATATTTT.

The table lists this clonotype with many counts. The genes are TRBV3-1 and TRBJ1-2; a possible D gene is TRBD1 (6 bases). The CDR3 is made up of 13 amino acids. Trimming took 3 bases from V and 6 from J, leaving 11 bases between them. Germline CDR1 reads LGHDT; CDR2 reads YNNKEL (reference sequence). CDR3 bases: TGTGCCAGCAGCCACACAGGGCAGAATGGCTACACCTTC. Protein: CASSHTGQNGYTF.

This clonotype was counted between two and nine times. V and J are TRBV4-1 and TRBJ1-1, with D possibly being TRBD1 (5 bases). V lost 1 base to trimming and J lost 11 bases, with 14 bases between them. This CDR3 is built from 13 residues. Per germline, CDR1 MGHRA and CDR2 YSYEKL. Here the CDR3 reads CASSQVSGASAFF. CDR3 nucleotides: TGCGCCAGCAGCCAAGTTTCTGGGGCTTCGGCTTTCTTT.

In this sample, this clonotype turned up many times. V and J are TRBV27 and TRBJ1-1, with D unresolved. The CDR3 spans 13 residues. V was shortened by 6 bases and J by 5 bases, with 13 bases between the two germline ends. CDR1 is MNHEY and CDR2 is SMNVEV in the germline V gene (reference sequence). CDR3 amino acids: CASRFTGRTEAFF. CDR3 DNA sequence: TGTGCCAGCAGGTTTACCGGGAGGACTGAAGCTTTCTTT.

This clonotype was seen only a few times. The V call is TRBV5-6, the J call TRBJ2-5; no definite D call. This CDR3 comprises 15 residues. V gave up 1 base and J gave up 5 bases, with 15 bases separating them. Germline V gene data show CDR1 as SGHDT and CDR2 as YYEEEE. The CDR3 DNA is TGTGCCAGCAGCTTGCGTTGGGCAGCTGTGGAGACCCAGTACTTC. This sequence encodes CASSLRWAAVETQYF.

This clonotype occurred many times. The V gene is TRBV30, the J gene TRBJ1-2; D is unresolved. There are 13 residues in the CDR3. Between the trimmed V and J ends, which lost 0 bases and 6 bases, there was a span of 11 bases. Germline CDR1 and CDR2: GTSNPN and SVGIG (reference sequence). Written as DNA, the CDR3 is TGTGCCTGGAGTGTGTCGGAGCTAAATGGCTACACCTTC. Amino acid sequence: CAWSVSELNGYTF.

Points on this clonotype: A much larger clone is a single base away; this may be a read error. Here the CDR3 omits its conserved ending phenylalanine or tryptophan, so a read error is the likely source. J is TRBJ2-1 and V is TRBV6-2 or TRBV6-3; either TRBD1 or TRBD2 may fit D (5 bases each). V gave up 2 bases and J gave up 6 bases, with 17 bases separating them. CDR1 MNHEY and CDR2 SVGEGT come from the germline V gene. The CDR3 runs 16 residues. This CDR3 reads CASSYGTQYSGNEQFL. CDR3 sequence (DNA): TGTGCCAGCAGTTACGGGACCCAATATTCGGGCAATGAGCAGTTCCTC.

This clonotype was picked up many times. Here the CDR3 reads CASSLIGGQGYGYTF. The CDR3 DNA is TGCGCCAGCAGCTTGATTGGGGGGCAGGGATATGGCTACACCTTC. The chain carries TRBV5-1 and TRBJ1-2; possibly TRBD1 for D (6 bases). In germline, CDR1 is SGHRS, CDR2 YFSETQ. The CDR3 spans 15 residues. V lost 1 base to trimming and J lost 5 bases, with 15 bases between them.

The CDR3 sequence: CSASGTGGYEQYF. CDR3 nucleotide sequence: TGCAGCGCCTCCGGGACAGGGGGCTACGAGCAGTACTTC. The V and J genes are TRBV29-1 and TRBJ2-7; 11 nucleotides align to TRBD1. Germline values: CDR1 SQVTM, CDR2 ANQGSEA. V was clipped by 7 bases and J by 3 bases; unmatched bases: 5. This CDR3 comprises 13 residues.

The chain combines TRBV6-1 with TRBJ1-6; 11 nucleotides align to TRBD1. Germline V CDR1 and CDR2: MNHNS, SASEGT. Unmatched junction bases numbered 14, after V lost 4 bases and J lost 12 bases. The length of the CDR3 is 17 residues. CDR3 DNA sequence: TGTGCCAGCAGTGGGGGTAGGACAGGGGGCGCGTCTATACCCCTCCACTTT. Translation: CASSGGRTGGASIPLHF.